This is a list of T cell receptor beta chains from one sample in a study of blood T cell repertoires in COVID-19. The assay was immunoSEQ multiplex PCR, and TCRdb's table has in-frame clones only and misses some. This table holds about 310,000 clones, roughly 86% found once. The material sequenced was peripheral blood. All receptors derive from a man in his 70s with acute or convalescent COVID-19. Both conserved end residues are part of each CDR3. Fields, in order: D gene, clone size, V gene, J gene, CDR3 DNA, CDR3 protein. The D gene is left open where the match is weak. Only some rows state a clone size, as once, few, many or a class for expanded clones.

.	.	TRBV7-9	TRBJ1-1	TGTGCCAGCAGCCTCCGGGTCGACACTGAAGCTTTCTTT	CASSLRVDTEAFF
TRBD1	.	TRBV30	TRBJ1-6	TGTGCCTGGGGATTAACGACAGGGGTTTCACCCCTCCACTTT	CAWGLTTGVSPLHF
.	.	TRBV28	TRBJ1-1	TGTGCCAGCAGACGAAGGGAGGGGAGGACTGAAGCTTTCTTT	CASRRREGRTEAFF
.	.	TRBV4-2	TRBJ2-3	TGTGCCAGCAGCCAAGATGGTCGGGATACGCAGTATTTT	CASSQDGRDTQYF
.	.	TRBV7-8	TRBJ2-7	TGTGCCAGCAGCATAGGACAAGTACCCTACGAGCAGTACTTC	CASSIGQVPYEQYF
.	.	TRBV4-2	TRBJ1-2	TGTGCCAGCAGCCCTTGGGCGCAAGCCTATGGCTACACCTTC	CASSPWAQAYGYTF
.	once	TRBV6-5	TRBJ2-1	TGTGCCAGCGCGTTAGCGGCAGCCTACAATGAGCAGTTCTTC	CASALAAAYNEQFF
.	.	TRBV5-1	TRBJ2-6	TGCGCCAGCAGTTCAGTGGAGGCTGGGGCCAACGTCCTGACTTTC	CASSSVEAGANVLTF
TRBD2	.	TRBV10-3	TRBJ2-1	TGTGCCATCAGTGACGCAACTAGCGGGGGGGCCTCTAATGAGCAGTTCTTC	CAISDATSGGASNEQFF
TRBD2	few	TRBV7-8	TRBJ2-1	TGTGCCAGCAGCTTAGAAGCCCTAGCGGGGTACAATGAGCAGTTCTTC	CASSLEALAGYNEQFF
.	.	TRBV5-1	TRBJ1-2	TGCGCCAGCAGCTTCTCTCCAGGGGATGGTGGCTACACCTTC	CASSFSPGDGGYTF
.	.	TRBV27	TRBJ2-4	TGTGCCAGCAGCCTACCTGCCCAGGGGGCCAAAAACATTCAGTACTTC	CASSLPAQGAKNIQYF
TRBD1	few	TRBV18	TRBJ2-6	TGTGCCAGCTCACCACCGACAGGGGGATTCAACGTCCTGACTTTC	CASSPPTGGFNVLTF
.	.	TRBV18	TRBJ2-7	TGTGCCAGCTCAAGCACGGGAAGCGGGACAGGCCTCCCCTACGAGCAGTACTTC	CASSSTGSGTGLPYEQYF
TRBD1	few	TRBV2	TRBJ1-2	TGTGCCAGCATTGTGGGACAGGGTGGCTACTACACCTTC	CASIVGQGGYYTF
.	.	TRBV4-1	TRBJ1-4	TGCGCCAGCAGCCAGGGGGCGTGGGGGACAACTAATGAAAAACTGTTTTTT	CASSQGAWGTTNEKLFF
TRBD1	.	TRBV15	TRBJ2-3	TGTGCCACCAGCAGGATACAGGGGGTGACAGATACGCAGTATTTT	CATSRIQGVTDTQYF
TRBD1	once	TRBV30	TRBJ2-7	TGTGCCTGGACCCTCCCAGGGACAGGGATCTACGAGCAGTACTTC	CAWTLPGTGIYEQYF
TRBD1	.	TRBV7-9	TRBJ2-3	TGTGCCAGCAGCCAGGGACAGGTGTTTACGGATACGCAGTATTTT	CASSQGQVFTDTQYF
.	.	TRBV5-1	TRBJ1-1	TGCGCCAGTTATCGGGACATCATGAACACTGAAGCTTTCTTT	CASYRDIMNTEAFF
.	once	TRBV9	TRBJ2-2	TGTGCCAGCAGCGTAGAGTACATTGTATCGGACACACACCGGGAGCTGTTTTTT	CASSVEYIVSDTHRELFF
.	.	TRBV5-1	TRBJ2-2	TGCGCCAGCAGCTTTGGTGTGGAGTCCGGGGAGCTGTTTTTT	CASSFGVESGELFF
TRBD1	.	TRBV5-6	TRBJ2-2	TGTGCCAGCAGCTTGACAGGGGGGAGTGTAGAGCTGTTTTTT	CASSLTGGSVELFF
TRBD2	.	TRBV19	TRBJ2-1	TGTGCCAGTAGTATAGGGACTAGCCAGGTAAATGAGCAGTTCTTC	CASSIGTSQVNEQFF
TRBD1	.	TRBV7-9	TRBJ2-7	TGTGCCACCTCCTCATCGGGGACAGGGACCTACGAGCAGTACTTC	CATSSSGTGTYEQYF
.	.	TRBV7-8	TRBJ2-2	TGTGCCAGCAGCTTAGGAAGCGTAGGAGGGGACACCGGGGAGCTGTTTTTT	CASSLGSVGGDTGELFF
.	.	TRBV5-5	TRBJ2-2	TGTGCCAGCAGCTCAACAGGGAACACCGGGGAGCTGTTTTTT	CASSSTGNTGELFF
TRBD1	.	TRBV7-2	TRBJ2-3	TGTGCCAGCAGGCCGACAGGGGAATGGGGTACGCAGTATTTT	CASRPTGEWGTQYF
TRBD2	.	TRBV5-1	TRBJ2-2	TGCGCCAGCAGCTGGATAGCGGGGGCCGGGACCGGGGAGCTGTTTTTT	CASSWIAGAGTGELFF
.	few	TRBV21-1	TRBJ2-2	TGTGCCAGCAGCAAAGCGCTCTGGGGGGTCGGGGAGCTGTTTTTT	CASSKALWGVGELFF
.	.	TRBV12-3/TRBV12-4	TRBJ2-3	TGTGCCAGCAGTTTAGACTGGGACACGGATTTT	CASSLDWDTDF
.	.	TRBV5-6	TRBJ1-2	TGTGCCAGCAGCTCGGGATCTGAAAGCGGGGGGAGGTATGGCTACACCTTC	CASSSGSESGGRYGYTF
TRBD2	many	TRBV6-2/TRBV6-3	TRBJ2-1	TGTGCCAGCAGTTACCCGTTCAGCGGGGGGGCGAGGTTTGAGCAGTTCTTC	CASSYPFSGGARFEQFF
.	.	TRBV30	TRBJ1-1	TGTGCCTGGAGTGTACTCCTGCGGCCTAAAGCTTTCTTT	CAWSVLLRPKAFF
.	.	TRBV4-3	TRBJ2-3	TGCGCCAGCAGCCAAGGTCGTGAGCCGCAGTATTTT	CASSQGREPQYF
.	.	TRBV2	TRBJ1-5	TGTGCCAGCAGCGCGGGACCGCGAAACAATCAGCCCCAGCATTTT	CASSAGPRNNQPQHF
TRBD2	.	TRBV7-2	TRBJ2-3	TGTGCCAGCAGCTTAGCGAGCGGGATCACAGATACGCAGTATTTT	CASSLASGITDTQYF
TRBD2	few	TRBV3-1/TRBV3-2	TRBJ2-1	TGTGCCAGCAGCCAAGAAGGGCTAGCGGGAGGGCCCCACAATGAGCAGTTCTTC	CASSQEGLAGGPHNEQFF
TRBD2	.	TRBV7-2	TRBJ2-5	TGTGCCAGCAGCTTCGCCGGGGGGCGGGGGGAAGAGACCCAGTACTTC	CASSFAGGRGEETQYF
.	.	TRBV12-3/TRBV12-4	TRBJ1-1	TGTGCCAGCAGTTCCCTAAGAACTGAAGCTTTCTTT	CASSSLRTEAFF
TRBD1	.	TRBV2	TRBJ2-5	TGTGCCAGCAGTGAACAGGGGGCAAAGGAGACCCAGTACTTC	CASSEQGAKETQYF
.	.	TRBV6-1	TRBJ2-7	TGTGCCAGCAGTGAGCAGGACAGAACCTCCTACGAGCAGTACTTC	CASSEQDRTSYEQYF
.	.	TRBV6-5	TRBJ2-7	TGTGCCAGCAGTCGGGACATTTCCTACGAGCAGTACTTC	CASSRDISYEQYF
.	.	TRBV5-1	TRBJ2-7	TGCGCCAGCAGCCCAATACAGGGAAGCTCCTACGAGCAGTACTTC	CASSPIQGSSYEQYF
.	few	TRBV28	TRBJ2-3	TGTGCCAGCAGTTTAGGACTACGCGGGGTAACAGATACGCAGTATTTT	CASSLGLRGVTDTQYF
TRBD2	.	TRBV27	TRBJ2-3	TGTGCCAGCAAGGCTAGCGGGAGAACAGATACGCAGTATTTT	CASKASGRTDTQYF
.	few	TRBV7-2	TRBJ1-3	TGTGCCAGCAGCCAGGGTCCTGGAAACACCATATATTTT	CASSQGPGNTIYF
.	.	TRBV12-3/TRBV12-4	TRBJ1-5	TGTGCCAGCAGTCTCCACTCTTTCCAGCCCCAGCATTTT	CASSLHSFQPQHF
TRBD1	.	TRBV3-1/TRBV3-2	TRBJ2-5	TGTGCCAGCAGCCAAGTAAAGACAGGGGGCCTGGAGACCCAGTACTTC	CASSQVKTGGLETQYF
.	.	TRBV19	TRBJ2-7	TGTGCCAGTAGTAGTTTCTCCGAGCAGTACTTC	CASSSFSEQYF
.	.	TRBV10-3	TRBJ2-2	TGTGCCATCAGCCAGGACAGTCTGAGCGGGGAGCTGTTTTTT	CAISQDSLSGELFF
TRBD1	.	TRBV28	TRBJ1-4	TGTGCCAGCAGGACAGGGGAAAAACTGTTTTTT	CASRTGEKLFF
.	.	TRBV4-3	TRBJ1-1	TGCGCCAGCAGCCGAGACAGTGGGGGGACTGAAGCTTTCTTT	CASSRDSGGTEAFF
.	.	TRBV12-3/TRBV12-4	TRBJ1-4	TGTGCCAGCAGTGCAGGGTTTGGCGAAAAACTGTTTTTT	CASSAGFGEKLFF
.	.	TRBV11-2	TRBJ1-6	TGTGCCAGCAGCTTAGAGTGGGGGGGTCGGAATTCACCCCTCCACTTT	CASSLEWGGRNSPLHF
TRBD1	once	TRBV11-2	TRBJ2-5	TGTGCCAGCAGCCCTTGGACAGGGAGTACCGGAGAGACCCAGTACTTC	CASSPWTGSTGETQYF
TRBD2	once	TRBV27	TRBJ2-5	TGTGCCAGCGGAAAAAAGGGACTAGGTGGGGAGACCCAGTACTTC	CASGKKGLGGETQYF
.	.	TRBV27	TRBJ2-2	TGTGCCAGCAGTTCCTCGAGGGAGAACACCGGGGAGCTGTTTTTT	CASSSSRENTGELFF
.	.	TRBV5-1	TRBJ2-1	TGCGCCAGCAGCAGCGACCCCTACAATGAGCAGTTCTTC	CASSSDPYNEQFF